This T cell receptor (beta chain) was captured by sequencing in a study of T cell responses to AZD1222 COVID-19 vaccine. General study findings and limits: Spike regions recognized by vaccine-associated CD4 TCRs spanned the protein, led by 160-218 and 743-854.

Measured with immunoSEQ multiplex PCR; TCRdb has only the in-frame clones, and not every one. This table holds over 100,000 clones, 90% to 95% found once. As regards this clone: Its target is not known.

This CDR3 contains 14 residues. Trimming cost V 4 bases and J 7 bases; bases outside gene matches: 7. Germline V lookup: CDR1 MNHEY, CDR2 SVGEGT. The sequence derives from an adult in good health. The sample in question was peripheral blood, obtained on day 0 of AZD1222 vaccination. The chain recombines TRBV6-2 or TRBV6-3 with TRBJ2-7; TRBD1 matches 10 bases. CDR3 region: CASSSSGTGDEQYF. CDR3 nucleotide sequence: TGTGCCAGCAGTTCATCCGGGACAGGGGATGAGCAGTACTTC.